Listed below are T cell receptor beta chains from one sample, sequenced in a study of blood T cells in healthy people across ages. Each CDR3 protein is one row after TCRdb ran MiXCR on the 5' RACE reads. Of 650,000 to 800,000 distinct CDR3 sequences listed, 44% were seen once; the top ten hold about a fifth. The specimen sequenced was blood. The source is a man between 60 and 75 years old in good health. The CDR3 runs from the conserved cysteine through the conserved F or W. The order of the fields is D gene, V gene, J gene, clone size, CDR3 protein, CDR3 DNA. A D gene is named only where the DNA matches it firmly. A row's size may be missing; if present it is once, few, many or a size class.

d_call: .; v_call: TRBV5-1; j_call: TRBJ2-7; clone_size: .; cdr3_aa: CTSSTRTESYEQYF; cdr3_nt: TGCACCAGCAGCACCCGGACAGAAAGCTACGAGCAGTACTTC
d_call: TRBD1; v_call: TRBV10-3; j_call: TRBJ2-7; clone_size: .; cdr3_aa: CAIGGQSYEQYF; cdr3_nt: TGTGCCATCGGGGGACAGTCCTACGAGCAGTACTTC
d_call: .; v_call: TRBV5-5; j_call: TRBJ2-1; clone_size: few; cdr3_aa: CASSLEGSNEQFF; cdr3_nt: TGTGCCAGCAGCTTGGAGGGGTCTAATGAGCAGTTCTTC
d_call: .; v_call: TRBV28; j_call: TRBJ2-5; clone_size: .; cdr3_aa: CASGEQDQETQYF; cdr3_nt: TGTGCCAGCGGGGAGCAGGACCAAGAGACCCAGTACTTC
d_call: .; v_call: TRBV7-9; j_call: TRBJ2-7; clone_size: few; cdr3_aa: CASSLARPGAYEQYF; cdr3_nt: TGTGCCAGCAGCTTAGCGCGGCCAGGGGCTTACGAGCAGTACTTC
d_call: TRBD1; v_call: TRBV2; j_call: TRBJ2-7; clone_size: .; cdr3_aa: CASRDDRAYEQYF; cdr3_nt: TGTGCCAGCAGGGATGACAGGGCCTACGAGCAGTACTTC
d_call: .; v_call: TRBV20-1; j_call: TRBJ2-5; clone_size: .; cdr3_aa: CSAAKTGVETQYF; cdr3_nt: TGCAGTGCAGCTAAAACGGGCGTAGAGACCCAGTACTTC
d_call: .; v_call: TRBV7-9; j_call: TRBJ2-7; clone_size: .; cdr3_aa: CASSDHPRDKAPKSPYEQYF; cdr3_nt: TGTGCCAGCAGCGATCACCCCCGGGACAAGGCCCCTAAATCCCCCTACGAGCAGTACTTC
d_call: .; v_call: TRBV6-5; j_call: TRBJ1-2; clone_size: .; cdr3_aa: CASSDNSVYGYTF; cdr3_nt: TGTGCCAGCAGTGACAACAGCGTCTATGGCTACACCTTC
d_call: TRBD2; v_call: TRBV5-6; j_call: TRBJ2-3; clone_size: few; cdr3_aa: CASSFLFSGGGIDTQYF; cdr3_nt: TGTGCCAGCAGCTTTCTTTTTAGCGGGGGAGGTATAGATACGCAGTATTTT
d_call: TRBD2; v_call: TRBV7-2; j_call: TRBJ2-3; clone_size: .; cdr3_aa: CASSLIGGDGTDTQYF; cdr3_nt: TGTGCCAGCAGCTTAATCGGGGGGGATGGGACAGATACGCAGTATTTT
d_call: TRBD1; v_call: TRBV4-3; j_call: TRBJ1-3; clone_size: .; cdr3_aa: CASSQDPTGSTSPIYF; cdr3_nt: TGCGCCAGCAGCCAAGATCCGACAGGGTCTACGTCGCCCATATATTTT
d_call: .; v_call: TRBV29-1; j_call: TRBJ2-6; clone_size: few; cdr3_aa: CSVELARAGANVLTF; cdr3_nt: TGCAGCGTTGAATTGGCAAGGGCCGGGGCCAACGTCCTGACTTTC
d_call: TRBD1; v_call: TRBV6-2/TRBV6-3; j_call: TRBJ2-1; clone_size: few; cdr3_aa: CASTTGTDNEQFF; cdr3_nt: TGTGCCAGCACCACGGGGACAGACAATGAGCAGTTCTTC
d_call: .; v_call: TRBV7-8; j_call: TRBJ2-7; clone_size: few; cdr3_aa: CASSLVGLGAEQYF; cdr3_nt: TGTGCCAGCAGCTTAGTAGGGTTAGGGGCCGAGCAGTACTTC
d_call: TRBD1; v_call: TRBV27; j_call: TRBJ1-2; clone_size: once; cdr3_aa: CAGSQGVTYGYTF; cdr3_nt: TGTGCCGGCTCACAGGGGGTCACCTATGGCTACACCTTC
d_call: .; v_call: TRBV14; j_call: TRBJ1-1; clone_size: .; cdr3_aa: CASSRGRDVNTEAFF; cdr3_nt: TGTGCCAGCAGCCGTGGACGGGACGTGAACACTGAAGCTTTCTTT
d_call: .; v_call: TRBV20-1; j_call: TRBJ1-2; clone_size: many; cdr3_aa: CSVGSGYGYTF; cdr3_nt: TGCAGTGTCGGCAGCGGCTATGGCTACACCTTC
d_call: .; v_call: TRBV7-2; j_call: TRBJ2-3; clone_size: few; cdr3_aa: CASSSGYSTDTQYF; cdr3_nt: TGTGCCAGCAGCTCGGGATATAGCACAGATACGCAGTATTTT
d_call: TRBD1; v_call: TRBV20-1; j_call: TRBJ2-7; clone_size: .; cdr3_aa: CSATDRVTYEQYF; cdr3_nt: TGCAGTGCTACTGACAGGGTGACCTACGAGCAGTACTTC
d_call: .; v_call: TRBV3-1; j_call: TRBJ2-3; clone_size: .; cdr3_aa: CASGLGGPTDTQYF; cdr3_nt: TGTGCCAGCGGCCTCGGGGGGCCCACAGATACGCAGTATTTT
d_call: TRBD1; v_call: TRBV25-1; j_call: TRBJ2-7; clone_size: .; cdr3_aa: CASSAYQGVREQYF; cdr3_nt: TGTGCCAGCAGTGCCTATCAGGGGGTTAGGGAGCAGTACTTC
d_call: TRBD2; v_call: TRBV14; j_call: TRBJ2-5; clone_size: few; cdr3_aa: CASSRIAGGLETQYF; cdr3_nt: TGTGCCAGCAGCCGTATAGCGGGGGGGCTCGAGACCCAGTACTTC